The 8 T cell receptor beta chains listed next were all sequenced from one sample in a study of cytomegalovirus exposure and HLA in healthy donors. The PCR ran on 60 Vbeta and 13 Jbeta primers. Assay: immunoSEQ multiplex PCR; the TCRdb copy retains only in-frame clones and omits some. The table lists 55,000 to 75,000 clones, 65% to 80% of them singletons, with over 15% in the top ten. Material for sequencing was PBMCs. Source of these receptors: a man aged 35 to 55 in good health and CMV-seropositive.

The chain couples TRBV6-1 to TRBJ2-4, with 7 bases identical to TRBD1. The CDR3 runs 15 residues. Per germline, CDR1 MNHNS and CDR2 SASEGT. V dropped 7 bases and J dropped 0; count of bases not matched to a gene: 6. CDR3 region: CASKGQDLAKNIQYF. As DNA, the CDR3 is TGTGCCAGCAAAGGACAGGATCTAGCCAAAAACATTCAGTACTTC.

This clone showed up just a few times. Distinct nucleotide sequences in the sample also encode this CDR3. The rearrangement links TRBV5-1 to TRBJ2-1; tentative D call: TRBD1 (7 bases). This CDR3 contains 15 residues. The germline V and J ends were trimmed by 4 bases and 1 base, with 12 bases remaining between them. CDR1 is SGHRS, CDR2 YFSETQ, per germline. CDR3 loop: CASSPSGGSYNEQFF. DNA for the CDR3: TGCGCCAGCAGCCCCTCAGGGGGGTCCTACAATGAGCAGTTCTTC. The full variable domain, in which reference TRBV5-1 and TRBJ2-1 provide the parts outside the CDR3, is KAGVTQTPRYLIKTRGQQVTLSCSPISGHRSVSWYQQTPGQGLQFLFEYFSETQRNKGNFPGRFSGRQFSNSRSEMNVSTLELGDSALYLCASSPSGGSYNEQFFGPGTRLTVL.

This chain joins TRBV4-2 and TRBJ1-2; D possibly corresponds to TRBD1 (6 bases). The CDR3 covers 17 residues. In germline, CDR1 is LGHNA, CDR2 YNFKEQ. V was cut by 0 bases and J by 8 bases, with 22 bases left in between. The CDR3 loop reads CASSQDLGTTLDLGYTF. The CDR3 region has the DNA TGTGCCAGCAGCCAAGATTTGGGGACAACCCTTGACCTCGGCTACACCTTC.

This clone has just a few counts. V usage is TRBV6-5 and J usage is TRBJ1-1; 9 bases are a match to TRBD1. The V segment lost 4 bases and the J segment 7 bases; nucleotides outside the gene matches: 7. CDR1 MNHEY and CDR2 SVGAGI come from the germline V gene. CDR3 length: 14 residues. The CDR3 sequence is CASSSGDRAYEAFF. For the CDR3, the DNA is TGTGCCAGCAGTTCAGGGGACAGGGCCTATGAAGCTTTCTTT.

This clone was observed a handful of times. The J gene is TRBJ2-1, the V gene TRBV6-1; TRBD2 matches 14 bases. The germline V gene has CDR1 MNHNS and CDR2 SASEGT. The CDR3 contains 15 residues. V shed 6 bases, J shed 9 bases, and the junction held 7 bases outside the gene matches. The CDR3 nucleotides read TGTGCCAGCAGCCCGACTAGCGGGAGGGCCATTGAGCAGTTCTTC. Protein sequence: CASSPTSGRAIEQFF.

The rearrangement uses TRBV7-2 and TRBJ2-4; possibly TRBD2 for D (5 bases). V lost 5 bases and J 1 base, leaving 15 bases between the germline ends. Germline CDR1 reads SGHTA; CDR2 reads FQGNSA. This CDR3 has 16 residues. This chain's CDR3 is CASSERWGAAKNIQYF. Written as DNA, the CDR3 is TGTGCCAGCAGCGAACGCTGGGGAGCGGCCAAAAACATTCAGTACTTC.

CDR3 DNA: TGTGCCAGCTCACCACGGGGGGAACAGCTTGAGCCCCAGCATTTT. It codes for CASSPRGEQLEPQHF. The chain has TRBV18 and TRBJ1-5, with D perhaps TRBD1 (5 bases). Germline V gives CDR1 KGHSH, CDR2 LQKENI. V gave up 1 base and J gave up 8 bases, with 15 bases separating them. The CDR3 contains 15 residues.

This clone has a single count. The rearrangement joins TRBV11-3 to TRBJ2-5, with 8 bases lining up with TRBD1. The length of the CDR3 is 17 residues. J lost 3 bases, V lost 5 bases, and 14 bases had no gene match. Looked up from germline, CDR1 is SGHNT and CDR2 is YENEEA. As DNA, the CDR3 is TGTGCCAGCAGCGCCAGGAGCAGGGGGCTGACCAAAGAGACCCAGTACTTC. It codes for CASSARSRGLTKETQYF.